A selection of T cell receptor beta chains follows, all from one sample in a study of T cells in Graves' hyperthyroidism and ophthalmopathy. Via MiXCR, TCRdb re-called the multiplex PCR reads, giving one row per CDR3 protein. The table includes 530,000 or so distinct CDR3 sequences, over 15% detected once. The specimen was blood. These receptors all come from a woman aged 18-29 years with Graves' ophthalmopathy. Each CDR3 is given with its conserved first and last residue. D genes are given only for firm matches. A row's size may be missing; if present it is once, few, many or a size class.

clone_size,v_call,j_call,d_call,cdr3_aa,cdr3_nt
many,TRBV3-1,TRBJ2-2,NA,CASSHSGLAAGELFF,TGTGCCAGCAGCCATTCAGGGCTCGCCGCCGGGGAGCTGTTTTTT
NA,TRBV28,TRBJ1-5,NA,CASSSRSNQSQHF,TGTGCCAGCAGTTCACGTAGTAATCAGTCCCAGCATTTT
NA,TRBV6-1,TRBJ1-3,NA,CASSADSLSSGNTIYF,TGTGCCAGCAGTGCGGACAGCCTGAGCTCTGGAAACACCATATATTTT
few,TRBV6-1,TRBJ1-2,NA,CASSPRTYNYGYTF,TGTGCCAGCAGCCCGCGGACTTATAACTATGGCTACACCTTC
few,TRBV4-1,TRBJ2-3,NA,CASSQDQGGISTDTQYF,TGCGCCAGCAGCCAAGATCAGGGCGGGATTAGCACAGATACGCAGTATTTT
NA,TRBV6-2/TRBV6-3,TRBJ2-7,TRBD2,CAIRLAGGYEQYF,TGTGCCATCCGACTAGCGGGAGGATACGAGCAGTACTTC
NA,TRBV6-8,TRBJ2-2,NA,CASSLVVLRQHNTGELFF,TGTGCCAGCAGTTTAGTCGTACTAAGACAGCATAACACCGGGGAGCTGTTTTTT
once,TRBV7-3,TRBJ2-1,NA,CASSQYSPDVLSSYNEQFF,TGCGCCAGCAGCCAGTACTCCCCCGACGTCCTCAGCTCCTACAATGAGCAGTTCTTC
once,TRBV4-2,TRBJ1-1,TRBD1,CASSQARTGARTEAFF,TGTGCCAGCAGCCAAGCCCGGACAGGGGCGAGGACTGAAGCTTTCTTT
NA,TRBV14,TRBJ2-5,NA,CASSQGWEQETQYF,TGTGCCAGCAGCCAAGGATGGGAACAAGAGACCCAGTACTTC
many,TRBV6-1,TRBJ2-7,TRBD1,CASSRTGMGSGQYF,TGTGCCAGCAGTCGGACAGGGATGGGTTCTGGGCAGTACTTC
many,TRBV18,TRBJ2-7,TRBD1,CASSSDRGAQEQYF,TGTGCCAGCTCATCGGACAGGGGAGCGCAGGAGCAGTACTTC
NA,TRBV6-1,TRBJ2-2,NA,CASTLASGGELFF,TGTGCCAGCACCCTAGCGTCCGGCGGGGAGCTGTTTTTT
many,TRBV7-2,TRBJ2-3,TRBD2,CASSLSGWAGISGGGTDTQYF,TGTGCCAGCAGCTTATCCGGATGGGCAGGGATTTCGGGAGGAGGCACAGATACGCAGTATTTT
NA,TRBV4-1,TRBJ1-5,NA,CASSQIGARRGGGNQPQHF,TGCGCCAGCAGCCAAATTGGGGCCAGGCGGGGGGGCGGCAATCAGCCCCAGCATTTT
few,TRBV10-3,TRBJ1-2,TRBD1,CAISNRDRSGGYTF,TGTGCCATCAGTAACCGGGACAGGTCCGGGGGCTACACCTTC
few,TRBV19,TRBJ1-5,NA,CASSPDSQPQHF,TGTGCCAGTAGTCCGGACAGTCAGCCCCAGCATTTT
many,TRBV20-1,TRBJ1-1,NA,CSARGTRGPTEAFF,TGCAGTGCTAGGGGGACCAGGGGTCCCACTGAAGCTTTCTTT
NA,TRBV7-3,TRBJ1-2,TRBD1,CASSTGGQGADGYTF,TGTGCCAGCAGCACCGGGGGCCAGGGGGCGGATGGCTACACCTTC
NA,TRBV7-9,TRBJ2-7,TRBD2,CASSLAGSVVQYF,TGTGCCAGCAGCCTAGCGGGATCGGTTGTGCAGTACTTC
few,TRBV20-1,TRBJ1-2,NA,CSAPNIQLIPNYGYTF,TGCAGTGCCCCGAACATTCAGCTTATACCTAACTATGGCTACACCTTC
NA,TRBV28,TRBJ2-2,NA,CASSSRTGLPGELFF,TGTGCCAGCAGTTCCCGTACCGGGCTTCCCGGGGAGCTGTTTTTT
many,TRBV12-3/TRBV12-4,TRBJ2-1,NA,CASNLVGDYNEQFF,TGTGCCAGCAACCTCGTGGGGGACTACAATGAGCAGTTCTTC
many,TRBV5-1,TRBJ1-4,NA,CANAEAGPNEKLFF,TGCGCCAACGCTGAGGCAGGGCCTAATGAAAAACTGTTTTTT
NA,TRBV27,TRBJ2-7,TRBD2,CASSPLAGPHNEQYF,TGTGCCAGCAGTCCACTAGCGGGACCCCACAATGAGCAGTACTTC
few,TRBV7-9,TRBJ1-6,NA,CASSSRQAFWGSYNSPLHF,TGTGCCAGCAGCTCTCGACAGGCCTTTTGGGGCTCCTATAATTCACCCCTCCACTTT
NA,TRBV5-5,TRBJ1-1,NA,CASSLANLNTEAFF,TGTGCCAGCAGCTTGGCGAATCTGAACACTGAAGCTTTCTTT
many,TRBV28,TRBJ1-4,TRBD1,CASSWDREIGKLFF,TGTGCCAGCAGTTGGGACAGAGAGATCGGAAAACTGTTTTTT
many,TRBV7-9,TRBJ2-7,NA,CASSSQTGPDGYEQYF,TGTGCCAGCAGCTCCCAGACAGGCCCGGACGGCTACGAGCAGTACTTC
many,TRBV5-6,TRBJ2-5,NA,CASSPELGGGQETQYF,TGTGCCAGCAGCCCGGAGCTCGGGGGTGGTCAAGAGACCCAGTACTTC
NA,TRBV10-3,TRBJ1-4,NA,CAISQGRLEKLFF,TGTGCCATCTCCCAGGGGCGTCTTGAAAAACTGTTTTTT
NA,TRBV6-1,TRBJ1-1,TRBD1,CASGPGQGGTEAFF,TGTGCCAGCGGCCCGGGACAGGGAGGCACTGAAGCTTTCTTT
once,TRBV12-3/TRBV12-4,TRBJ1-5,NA,CASSLQVWNQPQHF,TGTGCCAGCAGCCTCCAGGTGTGGAATCAGCCCCAGCATTTT
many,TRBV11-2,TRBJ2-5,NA,CASSFGAAKGETQYF,TGTGCCAGCAGCTTTGGTGCGGCCAAGGGGGAGACCCAGTACTTC
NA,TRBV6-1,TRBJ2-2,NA,CASSDREAGELFF,TGTGCCAGCAGTGACAGGGAGGCCGGGGAGCTGTTTTTT
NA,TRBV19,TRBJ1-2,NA,CASSIYRDPYGYTF,TGTGCCAGTAGTATTTACCGCGATCCTTATGGCTACACCTTC
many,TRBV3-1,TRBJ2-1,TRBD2,CASSPRTSGRATNEQFF,TGTGCCAGCAGCCCGCGGACTAGCGGGAGGGCCACGAATGAGCAGTTCTTC
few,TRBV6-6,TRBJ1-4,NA,CASSYSGTITTNEKLFF,TGTGCCAGCAGTTACTCGGGGACGATCACAACTAATGAAAAACTGTTTTTT
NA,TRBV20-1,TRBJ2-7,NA,CSAPFRPGNSYEQYF,TGCAGTGCCCCATTCCGACCGGGCAACTCCTACGAGCAGTACTTC
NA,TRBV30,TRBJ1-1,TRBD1,CAWSQGAGAEAFF,TGTGCCTGGAGCCAGGGGGCCGGGGCTGAAGCTTTCTTT